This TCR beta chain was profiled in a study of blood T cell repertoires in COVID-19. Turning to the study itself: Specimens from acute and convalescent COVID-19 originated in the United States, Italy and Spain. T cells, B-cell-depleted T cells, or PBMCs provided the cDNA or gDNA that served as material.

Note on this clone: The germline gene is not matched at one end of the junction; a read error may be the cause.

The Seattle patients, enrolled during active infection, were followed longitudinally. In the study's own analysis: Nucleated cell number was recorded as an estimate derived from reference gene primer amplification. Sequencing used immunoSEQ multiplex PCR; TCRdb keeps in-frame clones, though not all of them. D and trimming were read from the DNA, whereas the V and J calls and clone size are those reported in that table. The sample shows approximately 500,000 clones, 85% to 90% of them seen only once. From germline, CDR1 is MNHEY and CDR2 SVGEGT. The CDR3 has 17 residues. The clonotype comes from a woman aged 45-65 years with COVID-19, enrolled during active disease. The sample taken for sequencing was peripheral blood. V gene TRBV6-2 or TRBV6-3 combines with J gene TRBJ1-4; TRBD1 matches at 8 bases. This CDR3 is CASSSRGRTTTNEKLFF. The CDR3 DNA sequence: TGTGCCAGTAGTTCCAGGGGGCGAACCACAACTAATGAAAAACTGTTTTTT.